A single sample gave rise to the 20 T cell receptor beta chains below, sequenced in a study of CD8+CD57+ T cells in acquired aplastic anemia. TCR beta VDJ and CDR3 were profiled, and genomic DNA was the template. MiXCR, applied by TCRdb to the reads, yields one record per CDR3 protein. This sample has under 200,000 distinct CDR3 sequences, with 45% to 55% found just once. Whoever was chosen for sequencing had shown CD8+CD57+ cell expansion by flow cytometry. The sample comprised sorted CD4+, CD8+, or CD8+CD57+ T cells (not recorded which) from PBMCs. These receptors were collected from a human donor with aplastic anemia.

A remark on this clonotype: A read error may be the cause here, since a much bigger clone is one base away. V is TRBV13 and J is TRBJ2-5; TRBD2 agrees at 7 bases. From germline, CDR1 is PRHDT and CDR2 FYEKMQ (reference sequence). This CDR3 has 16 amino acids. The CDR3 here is CVSSLRGTTLGETQYF. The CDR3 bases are TGTGTCAGCAGCTTAAGAGGGACTACCCTCGGGGAGACCCAGTACTTC.

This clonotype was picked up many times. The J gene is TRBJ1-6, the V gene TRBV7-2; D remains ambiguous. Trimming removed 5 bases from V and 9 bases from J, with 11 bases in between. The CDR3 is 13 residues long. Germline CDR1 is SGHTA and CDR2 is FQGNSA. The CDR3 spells CASSPGPISPLHF. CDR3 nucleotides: TGTGCCAGCAGCCCCGGACCCATTTCACCCCTCCACTTT.

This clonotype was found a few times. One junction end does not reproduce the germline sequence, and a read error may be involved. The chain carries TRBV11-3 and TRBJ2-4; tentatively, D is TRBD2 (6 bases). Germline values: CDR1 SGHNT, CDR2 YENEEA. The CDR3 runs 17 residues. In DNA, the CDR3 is TGTGCCAGCAGCTTAGGGGGCGCGGGGCTAGGCAAAAGCATTCAGTACTTC. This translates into CASSLGGAGLGKSIQYF.

CDR3 DNA sequence: TGTGCCAGCAGCCCCCGGGACGGAACCTCGAATGAGCAGTTCTTC. This gives the protein CASSPRDGTSNEQFF. The chain couples TRBV11-2 to TRBJ2-1; D tentatively reads TRBD1 or TRBD2 (5 bases each). V lost 5 bases, J lost 7 bases, and 18 bases lay in between. CDR1 SGHAT and CDR2 FQNNGV come from the germline V gene. The CDR3 totals 15 residues.

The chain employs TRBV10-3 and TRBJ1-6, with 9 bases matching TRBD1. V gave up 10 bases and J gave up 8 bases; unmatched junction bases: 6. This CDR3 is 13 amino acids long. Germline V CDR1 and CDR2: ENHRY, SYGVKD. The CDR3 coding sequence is TGTGCCAGCAAACGGGACAGGGATTCACCCCTCCACTTT. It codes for CASKRDRDSPLHF.

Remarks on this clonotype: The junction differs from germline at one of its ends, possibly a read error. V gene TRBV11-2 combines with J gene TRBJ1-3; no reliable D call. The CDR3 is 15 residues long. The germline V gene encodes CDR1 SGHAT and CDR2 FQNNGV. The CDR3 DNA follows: TGTGCCAGCAGCTTAGATCTCATGCTTGGAAACACGATATATTTT. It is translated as CASSLDLMLGNTIYF.

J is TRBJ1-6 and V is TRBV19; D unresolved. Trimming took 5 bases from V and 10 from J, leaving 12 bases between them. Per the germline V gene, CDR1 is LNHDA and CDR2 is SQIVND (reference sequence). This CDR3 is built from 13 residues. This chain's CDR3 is CASSEMGNSPLHF. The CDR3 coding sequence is TGTGCCAGTAGTGAAATGGGTAACTCACCCCTCCACTTT. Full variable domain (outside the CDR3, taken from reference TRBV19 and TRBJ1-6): DGGITQSPKYLFRKEGQNVTLSCEQNLNHDAMYWYRQDPGQGLRLIYYSQIVNDFQKGDIAEGYSVSREKKESFPLTVTSAQKNPTAFYLCASSEMGNSPLHFGNGTRLTVT.

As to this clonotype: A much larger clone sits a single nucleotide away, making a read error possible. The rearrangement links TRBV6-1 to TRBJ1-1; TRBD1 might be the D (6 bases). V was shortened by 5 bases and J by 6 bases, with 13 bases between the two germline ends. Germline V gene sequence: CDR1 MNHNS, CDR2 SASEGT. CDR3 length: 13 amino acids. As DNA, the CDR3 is TGTGCCAGCAGTCAAGGGGGGAGCCCTGAAGCTTTCTTT. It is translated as CASSQGGSPEAFF.

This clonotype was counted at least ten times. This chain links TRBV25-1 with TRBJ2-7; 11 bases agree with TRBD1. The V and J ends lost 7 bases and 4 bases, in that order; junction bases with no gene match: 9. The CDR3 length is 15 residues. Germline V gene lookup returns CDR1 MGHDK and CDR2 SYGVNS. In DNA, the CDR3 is TGTGCCAGCAATCGAGGGGGACAGGGGGGGTACGAGCAGTACTTC. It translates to CASNRGGQGGYEQYF.

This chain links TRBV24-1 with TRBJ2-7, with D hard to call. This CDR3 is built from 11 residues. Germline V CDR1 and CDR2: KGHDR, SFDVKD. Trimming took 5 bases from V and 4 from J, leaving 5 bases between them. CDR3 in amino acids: CATSGGYEQYF. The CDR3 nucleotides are TGTGCCACCAGTGGCGGTTACGAGCAGTACTTC.

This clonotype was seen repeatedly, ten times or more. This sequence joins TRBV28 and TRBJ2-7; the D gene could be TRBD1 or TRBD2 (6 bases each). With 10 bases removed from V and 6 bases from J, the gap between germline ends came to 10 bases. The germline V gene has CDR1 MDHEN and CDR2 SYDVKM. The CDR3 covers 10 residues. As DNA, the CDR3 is TGTGCCAACAGGGACTGCGAGCAGTACTTC. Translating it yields CANRDCEQYF.

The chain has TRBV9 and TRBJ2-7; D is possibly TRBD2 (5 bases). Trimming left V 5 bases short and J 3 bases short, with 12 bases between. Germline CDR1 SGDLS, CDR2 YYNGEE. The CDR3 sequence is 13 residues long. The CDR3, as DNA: TGTGCCAGCAGTTTAAAGGGAGTCTACGAGCAGTACTTC. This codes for CASSLKGVYEQYF.

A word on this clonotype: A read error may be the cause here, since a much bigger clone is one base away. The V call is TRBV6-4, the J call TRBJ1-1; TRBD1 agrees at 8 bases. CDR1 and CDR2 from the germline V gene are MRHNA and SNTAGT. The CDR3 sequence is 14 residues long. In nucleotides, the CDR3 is TGTGCCAGCAGTGTCGACAGGGGAGTGCCTGATGCTTTCTTT. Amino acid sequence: CASSVDRGVPDAFF.

DNA of the CDR3: TGTGCCAGCAGCTTAGCGGACTACGCAACACCCCTCCACTTT. Translating it yields CASSLADYATPLHF. The chain joins TRBV7-8 to TRBJ1-6, with unresolved D. The CDR3 contains 14 residues. Trimming pared 0 bases from V and 11 bases from J, leaving 11 bases between. CDR1 is SGHVS and CDR2 is FQNEAQ in the germline V gene.

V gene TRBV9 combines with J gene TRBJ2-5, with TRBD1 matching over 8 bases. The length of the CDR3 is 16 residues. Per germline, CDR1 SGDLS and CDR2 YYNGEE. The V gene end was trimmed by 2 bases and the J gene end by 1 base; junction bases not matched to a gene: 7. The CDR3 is CASSVAQGALQETQYF. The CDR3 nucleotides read TGTGCCAGCAGCGTCGCCCAGGGGGCTCTCCAAGAGACCCAGTACTTC.

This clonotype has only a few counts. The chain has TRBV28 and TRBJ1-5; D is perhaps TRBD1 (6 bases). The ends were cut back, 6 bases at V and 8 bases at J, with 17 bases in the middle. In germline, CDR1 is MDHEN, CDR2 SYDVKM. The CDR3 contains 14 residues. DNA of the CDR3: TGTGCCAGCAGCCAAACAGGGTTGAATGAGCCCCAGCATTTT. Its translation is CASSQTGLNEPQHF.

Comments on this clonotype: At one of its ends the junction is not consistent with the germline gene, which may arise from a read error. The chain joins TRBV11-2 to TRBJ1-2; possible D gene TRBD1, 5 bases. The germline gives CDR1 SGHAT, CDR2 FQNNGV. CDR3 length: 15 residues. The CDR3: CASSLRGATIYGYTF. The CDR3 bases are TGCGCCAGCAGCCTGCGAGGGGCGACCATCTATGGCTACACCTTC.

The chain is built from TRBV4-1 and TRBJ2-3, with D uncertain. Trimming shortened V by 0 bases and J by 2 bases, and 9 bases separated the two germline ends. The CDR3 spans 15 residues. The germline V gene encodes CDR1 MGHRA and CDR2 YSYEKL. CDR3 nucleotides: TGCGCCAGCAGCCAAGATCTCCGGGTCACAGATACGCAGTATTTT. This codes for CASSQDLRVTDTQYF.

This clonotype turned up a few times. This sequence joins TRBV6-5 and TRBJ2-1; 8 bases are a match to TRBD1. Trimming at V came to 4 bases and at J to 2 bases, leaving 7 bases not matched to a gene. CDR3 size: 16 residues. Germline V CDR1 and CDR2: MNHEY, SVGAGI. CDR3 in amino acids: CASSWGQGATYNEQFF. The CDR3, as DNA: TGTGCCAGCAGTTGGGGTCAGGGGGCAACCTACAATGAGCAGTTCTTC.

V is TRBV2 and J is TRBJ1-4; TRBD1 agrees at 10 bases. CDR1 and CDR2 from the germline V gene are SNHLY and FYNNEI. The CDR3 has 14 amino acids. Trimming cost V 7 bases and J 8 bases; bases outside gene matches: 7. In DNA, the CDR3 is TGTGCCAGCATGCCGGGACAGGGGCGGGAAAAACTGTTTTTT. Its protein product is CASMPGQGREKLFF.